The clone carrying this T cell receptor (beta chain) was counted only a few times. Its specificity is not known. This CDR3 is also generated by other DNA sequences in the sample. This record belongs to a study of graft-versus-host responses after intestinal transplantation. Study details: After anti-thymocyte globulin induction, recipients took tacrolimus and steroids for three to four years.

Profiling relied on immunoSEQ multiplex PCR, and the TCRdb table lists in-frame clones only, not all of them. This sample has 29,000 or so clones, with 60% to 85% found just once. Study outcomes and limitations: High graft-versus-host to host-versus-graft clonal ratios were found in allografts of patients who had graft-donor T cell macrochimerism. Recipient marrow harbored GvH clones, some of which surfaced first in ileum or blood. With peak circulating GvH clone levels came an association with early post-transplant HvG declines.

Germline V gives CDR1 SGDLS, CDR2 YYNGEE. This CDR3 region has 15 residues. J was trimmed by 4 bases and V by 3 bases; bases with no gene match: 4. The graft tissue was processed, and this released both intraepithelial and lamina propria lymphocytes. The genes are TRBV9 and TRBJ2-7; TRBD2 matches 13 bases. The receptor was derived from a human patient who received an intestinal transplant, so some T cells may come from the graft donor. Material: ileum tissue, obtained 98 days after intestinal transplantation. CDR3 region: CASSGPGLAGYEQYF. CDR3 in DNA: TGTGCCAGCAGCGGCCCGGGACTAGCGGGGTACGAGCAGTACTTC. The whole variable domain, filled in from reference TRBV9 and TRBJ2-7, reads DSGVTQTPKHLITATGQRVTLRCSPRSGDLSVYWYQQSLDQGLQFLIQYYNGEERAKGNILERFSAQQFPDLHSELNLSSLELGDSALYFCASSGPGLAGYEQYFGPGTRLTVT.